The next 2 T cell receptor beta chains were all read from a single sample in a study of blood T cells in healthy people across ages (dated by TCRdb to 2015 to 2017). The library was prepared using 5' RACE. The reads were generated on an Illumina HiSeq 2500. The second PCR ran for roughly 7 to 12 cycles and used a J-beta primer mix along with a sample-barcoded 5' primer. TCRdb ran its own pipeline on the public reads, namely fastp trimming at Q25 and MiXCR clone calling, and kept in-frame beta chains. Identical CDR3 protein sequences are pooled into one entry, listed with their most common genes and DNA. In all, the sample holds roughly 800,000 distinct CDR3 sequences, and about 55% of those were seen once. Roughly two fifths of the sample goes to the ten largest clones. The sample consisted of blood. These TCRs come from a man aged 80 or over in good health.

The V and J genes are TRBV14 and TRBJ1-1; D possibly corresponds to TRBD1 (5 bases). This CDR3 has 12 residues. Trimming stripped 5 bases from V and 6 bases from J, with 10 bases between. Germline CDR1 and CDR2: SGHDN and FVKESK. Written as DNA, the CDR3 is TGTGCCAGCAGCTGTTGGGGCGCTGAAGCTTTCTTT. It encodes CASSCWGAEAFF.

This clonotype was found once. CDR3 sequence: CASSFNGQTGTEAFF. In nucleotides, the CDR3 is TGTGCCAGCAGTTTTAACGGGCAGACCGGCACTGAAGCTTTCTTT. The chain combines TRBV12-3 or TRBV12-4 with TRBJ1-1; D is undetermined. The CDR3 contains 15 residues. With 3 bases removed from V and 4 bases from J, the gap between germline ends came to 15 bases.